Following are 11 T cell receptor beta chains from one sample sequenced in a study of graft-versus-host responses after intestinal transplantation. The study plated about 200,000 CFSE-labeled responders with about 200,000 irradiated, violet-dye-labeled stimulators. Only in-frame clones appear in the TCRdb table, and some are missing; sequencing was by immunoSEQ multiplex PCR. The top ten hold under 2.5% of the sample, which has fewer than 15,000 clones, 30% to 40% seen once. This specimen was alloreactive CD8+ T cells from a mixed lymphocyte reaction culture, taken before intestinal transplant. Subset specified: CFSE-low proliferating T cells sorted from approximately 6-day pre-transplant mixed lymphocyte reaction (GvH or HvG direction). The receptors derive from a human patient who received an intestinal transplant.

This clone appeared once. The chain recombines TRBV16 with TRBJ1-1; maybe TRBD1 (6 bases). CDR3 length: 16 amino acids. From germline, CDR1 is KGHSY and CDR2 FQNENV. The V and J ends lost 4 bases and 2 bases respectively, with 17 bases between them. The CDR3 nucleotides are TGTGCCAGCAGCCTCCGACCGGGACAAAAAAACACTGAAGCTTTCTTT. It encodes CASSLRPGQKNTEAFF.

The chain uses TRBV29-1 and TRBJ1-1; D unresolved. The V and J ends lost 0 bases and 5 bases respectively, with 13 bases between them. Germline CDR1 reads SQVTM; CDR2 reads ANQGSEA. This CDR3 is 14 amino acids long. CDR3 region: CSVEDVGMGTEAFF. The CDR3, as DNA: TGCAGCGTTGAAGATGTGGGTATGGGTACTGAAGCTTTCTTT.

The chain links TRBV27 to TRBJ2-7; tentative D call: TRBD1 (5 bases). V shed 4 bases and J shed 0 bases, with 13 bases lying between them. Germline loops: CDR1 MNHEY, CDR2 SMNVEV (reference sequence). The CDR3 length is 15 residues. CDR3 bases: TGTGCCAGCAGTTGGGGCCTCGGTTACTCCTACGAGCAGTACTTC. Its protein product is CASSWGLGYSYEQYF.

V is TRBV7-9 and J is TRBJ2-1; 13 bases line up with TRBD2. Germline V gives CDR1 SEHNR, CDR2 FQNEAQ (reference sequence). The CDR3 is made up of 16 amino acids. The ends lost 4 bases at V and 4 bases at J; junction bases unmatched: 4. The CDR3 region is CASSSRTSGGYNEQFF. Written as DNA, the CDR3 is TGTGCCAGCAGCTCCCGGACTAGCGGGGGTTACAATGAGCAGTTCTTC.

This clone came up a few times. For the CDR3, the DNA is TGCGCCAGCAGCCGCCCACGGACTAGGTCCTACAATGAGCAGTTCTTC. Translation gives CASSRPRTRSYNEQFF. The V gene is TRBV5-1, the J gene TRBJ2-1, with TRBD2 matching 7 bases. The CDR3 spans 16 residues. V gave up 4 bases and J gave up 1 base; unmatched junction bases: 8. CDR1 and CDR2 (germline): SGHRS, YFSETQ.

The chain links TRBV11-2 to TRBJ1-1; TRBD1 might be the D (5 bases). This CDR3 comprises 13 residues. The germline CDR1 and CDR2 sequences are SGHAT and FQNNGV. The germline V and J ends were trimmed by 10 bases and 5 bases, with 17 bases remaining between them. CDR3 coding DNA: TGTGCCACCGCAATCGGGGGGGGTACTGAAGCTTTCTTT. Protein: CATAIGGGTEAFF.

For the CDR3, the DNA is TGTGCCAGCAGCTTAGGAGGCCAGACCGAGCAGTACTTC. Amino acids: CASSLGGQTEQYF. The J gene is TRBJ2-7, the V gene TRBV13; D call uncertain. The germline CDR1 and CDR2 sequences are PRHDT and FYEKMQ (reference sequence). V shed 0 bases and J shed 6 bases, with 9 bases lying between them. This CDR3 is built from 13 residues.

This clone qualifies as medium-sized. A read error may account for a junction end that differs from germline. The CDR3 DNA sequence: TGCAGCGTTATCCCGGGTCTCTTT. Translation gives CSVIPGLF. This chain joins TRBV29-1 and TRBJ1-1; D gene unclear. The CDR3 length is 8 residues. The germline gives CDR1 SQVTM, CDR2 ANQGSEA.

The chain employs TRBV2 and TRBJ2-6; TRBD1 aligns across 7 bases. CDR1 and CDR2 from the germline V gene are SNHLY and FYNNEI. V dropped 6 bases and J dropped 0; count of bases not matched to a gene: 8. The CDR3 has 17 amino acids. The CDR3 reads CASSPTGALSGANVLTF. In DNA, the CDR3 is TGTGCCAGCAGCCCCACAGGGGCCCTCTCTGGGGCCAACGTCCTGACTTTC.

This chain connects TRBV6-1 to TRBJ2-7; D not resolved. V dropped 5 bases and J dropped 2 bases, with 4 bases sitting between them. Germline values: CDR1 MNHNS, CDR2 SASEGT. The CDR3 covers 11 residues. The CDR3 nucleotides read TGTGCCAGCAGTTATACCTACGAGCAGTACTTC. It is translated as CASSYTYEQYF.

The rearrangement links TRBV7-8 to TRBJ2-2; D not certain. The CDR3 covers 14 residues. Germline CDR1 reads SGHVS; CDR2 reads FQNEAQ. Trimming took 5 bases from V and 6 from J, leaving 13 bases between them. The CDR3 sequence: CASSPSLGAGELFF. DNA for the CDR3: TGTGCCAGCAGCCCGAGTTTGGGCGCCGGGGAGCTGTTTTTT. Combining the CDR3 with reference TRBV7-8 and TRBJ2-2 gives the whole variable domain GAGVSQSPRYKVAKRGQDVALRCDPISGHVSLFWYQQALGQGPEFLTYFQNEAQLDKSGLPSDRFFAERPEGSVSTLKIQRTQQEDSAVYLCASSPSLGAGELFFGEGSRLTVL.